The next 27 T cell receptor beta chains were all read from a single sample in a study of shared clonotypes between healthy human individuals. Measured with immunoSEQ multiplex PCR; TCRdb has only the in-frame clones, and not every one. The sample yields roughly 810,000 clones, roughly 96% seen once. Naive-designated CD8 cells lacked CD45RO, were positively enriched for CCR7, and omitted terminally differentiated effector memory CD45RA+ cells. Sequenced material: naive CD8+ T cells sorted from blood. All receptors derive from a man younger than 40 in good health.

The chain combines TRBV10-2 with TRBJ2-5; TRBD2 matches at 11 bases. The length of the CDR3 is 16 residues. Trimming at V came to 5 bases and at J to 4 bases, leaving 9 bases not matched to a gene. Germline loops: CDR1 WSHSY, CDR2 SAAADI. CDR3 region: CASSHSGLAGGETQYF. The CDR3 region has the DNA TGCGCCAGCAGTCATTCGGGTCTAGCGGGAGGAGAGACCCAGTACTTC.

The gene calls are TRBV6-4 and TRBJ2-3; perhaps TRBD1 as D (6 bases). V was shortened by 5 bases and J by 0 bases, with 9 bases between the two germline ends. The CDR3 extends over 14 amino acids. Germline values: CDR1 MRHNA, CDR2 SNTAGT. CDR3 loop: CASSPRGSTDTQYF. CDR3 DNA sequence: TGTGCCAGCAGTCCCAGGGGAAGCACAGATACGCAGTATTTT.

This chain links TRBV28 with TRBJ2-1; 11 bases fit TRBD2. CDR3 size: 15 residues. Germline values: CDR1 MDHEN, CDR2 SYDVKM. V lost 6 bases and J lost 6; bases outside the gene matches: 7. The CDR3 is CASSGLAGGVNEQFF. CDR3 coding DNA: TGTGCCAGCAGCGGCCTAGCGGGAGGAGTCAATGAGCAGTTCTTC.

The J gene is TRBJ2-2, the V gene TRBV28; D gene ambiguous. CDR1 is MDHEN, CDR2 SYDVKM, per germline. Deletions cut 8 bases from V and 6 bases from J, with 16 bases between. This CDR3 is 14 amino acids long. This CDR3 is CASGQRFFPGELFF. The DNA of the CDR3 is TGTGCCAGCGGTCAGAGGTTCTTCCCCGGGGAGCTGTTTTTT.

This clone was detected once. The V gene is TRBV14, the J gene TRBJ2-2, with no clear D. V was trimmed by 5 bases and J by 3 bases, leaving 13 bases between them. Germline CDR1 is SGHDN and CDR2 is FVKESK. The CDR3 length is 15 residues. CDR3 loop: CASSGMVGYTGELFF. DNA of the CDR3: TGTGCCAGCAGCGGAATGGTAGGGTACACCGGGGAGCTGTTTTTT.

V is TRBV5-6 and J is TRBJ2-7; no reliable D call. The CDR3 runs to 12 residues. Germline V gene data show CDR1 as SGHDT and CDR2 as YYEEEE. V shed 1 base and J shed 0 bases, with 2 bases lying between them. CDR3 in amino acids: CASSLISYEQYF. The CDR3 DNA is TGTGCCAGCAGCTTGATCTCCTACGAGCAGTACTTC.

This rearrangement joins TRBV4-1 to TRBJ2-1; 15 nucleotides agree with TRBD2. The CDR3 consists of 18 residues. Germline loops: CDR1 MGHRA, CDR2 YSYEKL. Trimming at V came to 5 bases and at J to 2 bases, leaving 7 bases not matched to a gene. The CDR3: CASSIRTSGRGAYNEQFF. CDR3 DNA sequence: TGCGCCAGCAGCATCCGGACTAGCGGGAGGGGGGCCTACAATGAGCAGTTCTTC.

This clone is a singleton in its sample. CDR3 amino acids: CASSLGTINEQFF. The CDR3 bases are TGTGCCAGCAGTTTAGGGACAATAAATGAGCAGTTCTTC. This chain links TRBV27 with TRBJ2-1; the D gene is possibly TRBD1 (6 bases). Germline CDR1 is MNHEY and CDR2 is SMNVEV (reference sequence). V lost 2 bases, J lost 7 bases, and 9 bases lay in between. The CDR3 runs to 13 residues.

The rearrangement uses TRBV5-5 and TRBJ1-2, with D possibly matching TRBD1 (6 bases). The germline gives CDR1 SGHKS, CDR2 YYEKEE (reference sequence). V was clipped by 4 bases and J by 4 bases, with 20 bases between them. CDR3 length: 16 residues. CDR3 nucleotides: TGTGCCAGCAGCCCGGGAGTCAGGGGCCTCCCCTATGGCTACACCTTC. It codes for CASSPGVRGLPYGYTF.

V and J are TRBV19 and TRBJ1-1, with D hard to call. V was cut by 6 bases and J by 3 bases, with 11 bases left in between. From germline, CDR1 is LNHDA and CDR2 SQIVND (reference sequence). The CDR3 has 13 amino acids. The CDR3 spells CASRNPGYTEAFF. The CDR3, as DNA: TGTGCCAGTAGGAACCCGGGTTACACTGAAGCTTTCTTT.

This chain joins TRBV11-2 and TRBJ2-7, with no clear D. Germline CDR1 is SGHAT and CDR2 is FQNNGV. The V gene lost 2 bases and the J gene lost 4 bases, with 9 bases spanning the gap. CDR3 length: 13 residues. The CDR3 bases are TGTGCCAGCAGCTTAAGCAGGAGTTACGAGCAGTACTTC. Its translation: CASSLSRSYEQYF.

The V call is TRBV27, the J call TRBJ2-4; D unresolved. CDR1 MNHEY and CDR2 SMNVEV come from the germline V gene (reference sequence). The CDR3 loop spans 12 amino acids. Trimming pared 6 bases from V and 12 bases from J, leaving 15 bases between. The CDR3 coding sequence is TGTGCCAGCAGGACGAGCCTCGGGCGTCAGTACTTC. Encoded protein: CASRTSLGRQYF.

CDR3 loop: CASSYTTSGRNEQYF. The CDR3 DNA reads TGTGCCAGCAGTTACACGACTAGCGGGAGAAACGAGCAGTACTTC. The V call is TRBV6-5, the J call TRBJ2-7; TRBD2 matches at 12 bases. V shed 2 bases, J shed 5 bases, and the junction held 4 bases outside the gene matches. Germline loops: CDR1 MNHEY, CDR2 SVGAGI. This CDR3 has 15 amino acids.

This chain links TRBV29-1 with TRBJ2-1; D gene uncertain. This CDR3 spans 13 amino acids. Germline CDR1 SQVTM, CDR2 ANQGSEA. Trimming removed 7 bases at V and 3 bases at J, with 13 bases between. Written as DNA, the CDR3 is TGCAGCGCCTGTTCCGCGGACTACAATGAGCAGTTCTTC. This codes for CSACSADYNEQFF.

The CDR3 nucleotides are TGTGCCAGCAGCGTATCAGGACAGGGACCCAACGAGCAGTACTTC. This gives the protein CASSVSGQGPNEQYF. The chain is built from TRBV9 and TRBJ2-7, with TRBD1 matching 8 bases. The CDR3 length is 15 residues. Germline V gene lookup returns CDR1 SGDLS and CDR2 YYNGEE. With V trimmed by 1 base and J by 5 bases, 8 bases remained unmatched.

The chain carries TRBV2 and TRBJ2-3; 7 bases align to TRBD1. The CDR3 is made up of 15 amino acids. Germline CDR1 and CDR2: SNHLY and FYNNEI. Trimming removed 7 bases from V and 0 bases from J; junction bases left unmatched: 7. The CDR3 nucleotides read TGTGCCAGCATTAGAGGACAGGCTAGCACAGATACGCAGTATTTT. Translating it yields CASIRGQASTDTQYF.

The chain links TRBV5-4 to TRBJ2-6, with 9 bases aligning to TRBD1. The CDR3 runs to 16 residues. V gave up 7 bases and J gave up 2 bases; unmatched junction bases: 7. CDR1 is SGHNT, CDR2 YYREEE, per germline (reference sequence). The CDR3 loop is CASAQQGAPGANVLTF. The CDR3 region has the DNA TGTGCCAGCGCTCAACAGGGGGCGCCTGGGGCCAACGTCCTGACTTTC. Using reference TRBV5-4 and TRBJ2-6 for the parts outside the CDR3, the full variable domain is ETGVTQSPTHLIKTRGQQVTLRCSSQSGHNTVSWYQQALGQGPQFIFQYYREEENGRGNFPPRFSGLQFPNYSSELNVNALELDDSALYLCASAQQGAPGANVLTFGAGSRLTVL.

The CDR3 loop is CASSFGRYNEQFF. As DNA, the CDR3 is TGTGCCAGCAGCTTTGGACGCTACAATGAGCAGTTCTTC. The chain has TRBV7-2 and TRBJ2-1, with unresolved D. The V gene's germline CDR1 is SGHTA and CDR2 FQGNSA. Between the trimmed V and J ends, which lost 3 bases and 3 bases, there was a span of 6 bases. The CDR3 extends over 13 amino acids.

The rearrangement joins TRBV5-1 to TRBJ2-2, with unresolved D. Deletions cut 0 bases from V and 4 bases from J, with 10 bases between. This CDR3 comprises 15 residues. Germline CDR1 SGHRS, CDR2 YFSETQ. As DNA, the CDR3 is TGCGCCAGCAGCTTGGTACCAGACTCCACCGGGGAGCTGTTTTTT. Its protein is CASSLVPDSTGELFF.

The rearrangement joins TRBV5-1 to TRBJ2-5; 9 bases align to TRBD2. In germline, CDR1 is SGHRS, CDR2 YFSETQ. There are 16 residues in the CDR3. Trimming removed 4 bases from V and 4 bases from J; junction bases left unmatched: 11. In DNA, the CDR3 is TGCGCCAGCAGCCAGCCAGGCGGGAGGGCCGGAGAGACCCAGTACTTC. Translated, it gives CASSQPGGRAGETQYF.

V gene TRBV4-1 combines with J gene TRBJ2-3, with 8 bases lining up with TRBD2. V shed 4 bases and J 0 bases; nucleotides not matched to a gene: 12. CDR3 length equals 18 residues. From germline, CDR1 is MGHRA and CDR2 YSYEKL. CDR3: CASSRGTSIRASTDTQYF. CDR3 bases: TGCGCCAGCAGCCGCGGGACTAGTATTCGGGCTAGCACAGATACGCAGTATTTT.

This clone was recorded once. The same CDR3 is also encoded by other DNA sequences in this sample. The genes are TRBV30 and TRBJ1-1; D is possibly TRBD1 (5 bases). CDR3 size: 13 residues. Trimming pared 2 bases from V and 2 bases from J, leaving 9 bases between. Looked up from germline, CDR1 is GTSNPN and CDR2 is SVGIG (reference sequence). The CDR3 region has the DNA TGTGCCTGGAGTTTAGGGGTAAACACTGAAGCTTTCTTT. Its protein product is CAWSLGVNTEAFF.

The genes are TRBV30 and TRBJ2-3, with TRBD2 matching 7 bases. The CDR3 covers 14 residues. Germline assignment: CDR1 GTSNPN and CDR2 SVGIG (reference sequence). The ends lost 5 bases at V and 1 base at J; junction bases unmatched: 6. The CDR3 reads CAWGASGRTDTQYF. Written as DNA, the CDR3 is TGTGCCTGGGGGGCTAGCGGCCGCACAGATACGCAGTATTTT.

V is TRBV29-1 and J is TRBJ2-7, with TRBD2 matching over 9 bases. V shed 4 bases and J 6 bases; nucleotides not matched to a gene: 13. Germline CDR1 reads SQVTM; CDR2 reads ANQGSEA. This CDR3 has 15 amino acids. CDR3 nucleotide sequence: TGCAGCGTTGTAAGTCTAGCGGGGACCCCTGGCGAGCAGTACTTC. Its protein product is CSVVSLAGTPGEQYF.

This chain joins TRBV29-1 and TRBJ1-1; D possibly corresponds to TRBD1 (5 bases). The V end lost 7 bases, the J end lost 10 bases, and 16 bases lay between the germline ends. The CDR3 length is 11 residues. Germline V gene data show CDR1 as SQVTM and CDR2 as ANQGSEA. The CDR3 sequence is CSAWDHRRAFF. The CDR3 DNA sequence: TGCAGCGCTTGGGACCATCGGAGAGCTTTCTTT.

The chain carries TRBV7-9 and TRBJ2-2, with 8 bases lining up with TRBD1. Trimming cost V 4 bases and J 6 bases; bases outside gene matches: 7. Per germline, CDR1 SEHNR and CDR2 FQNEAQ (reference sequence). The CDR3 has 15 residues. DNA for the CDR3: TGTGCCAGCAGCTCAGGACAGGGTACCCCCGGGGAGCTGTTTTTT. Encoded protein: CASSSGQGTPGELFF. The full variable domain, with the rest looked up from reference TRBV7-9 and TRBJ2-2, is DTGVSQNPRHKITKRGQNVTFRCDPISEHNRLYWYRQTLGQGPEFLTYFQNEAQLEKSRLLSDRFSAERPKGSFSTLEIQRTEQGDSAMYLCASSSGQGTPGELFFGEGSRLTVL.

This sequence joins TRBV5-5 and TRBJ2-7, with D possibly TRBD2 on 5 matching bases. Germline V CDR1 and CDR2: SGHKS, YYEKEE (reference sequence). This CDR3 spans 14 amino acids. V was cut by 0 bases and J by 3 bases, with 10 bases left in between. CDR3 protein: CASSLVREDYEQYF. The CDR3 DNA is TGTGCCAGCAGCTTGGTCCGGGAAGACTACGAGCAGTACTTC.